These 12 T cell receptor beta chains came from one sample sequenced in a study of identical twins. TCRdb fed the 5' RACE reads into MiXCR, producing one record per CDR3 protein. This sample yields 700,000 or so distinct CDR3 sequences, of which 21% are seen a single time; around 4.5% belongs to the top ten. These data were also reused for a study on T cells expressing NK-cell markers.

The sample consisted of PBMCs. These receptors came from a woman between 18 and 30 years old in good health.

This chain connects TRBV4-2 to TRBJ2-5, with 9 nucleotides matching TRBD2. Per the germline V gene, CDR1 is LGHNA and CDR2 is YNFKEQ. The CDR3 is 16 amino acids. With V trimmed by 0 bases and J by 5 bases, 7 bases remained unmatched. In DNA, the CDR3 is TGTGCCAGCAGCCAAGATCGGCGGGGGGGTACGGAGACCCAGTACTTC. The encoded protein is CASSQDRRGGTETQYF.

This clonotype was counted ten times or more. This sequence joins TRBV12-3 or TRBV12-4 and TRBJ1-1; D gene ambiguous. CDR3 size: 11 residues. Trimming left V 3 bases short and J 4 bases short, with 3 bases between. The CDR3 nucleotides are TGTGCCAGCAGTTTTGGCACTGAAGCTTTCTTT. This encodes CASSFGTEAFF.

The rearrangement uses TRBV7-9 and TRBJ2-1; D is perhaps TRBD1 or TRBD2 (5 bases each). The ends were cut back, 9 bases at V and 0 bases at J, with 12 bases in the middle. Germline CDR1 SEHNR, CDR2 FQNEAQ (reference sequence). CDR3 length equals 14 residues. The DNA of the CDR3 is TGTGCCAGAAGTTGGGGGAGCTCCTACAATGAGCAGTTCTTC. It translates to CARSWGSSYNEQFF.

This chain connects TRBV5-6 to TRBJ2-1; a possible D gene is TRBD2 (5 bases). Germline loops: CDR1 SGHDT, CDR2 YYEEEE. The CDR3 is made up of 15 amino acids. V lost 4 bases to trimming and J lost 1 base, with 12 bases between them. In DNA form, the CDR3 reads TGTGCCAGCAGCCCCCGGGATCGGTCCTACAATGAGCAGTTCTTC. Translating it yields CASSPRDRSYNEQFF.

The chain recombines TRBV29-1 with TRBJ2-3, with D perhaps assigned TRBD1 or TRBD2 (5 bases each). The germline V and J ends were trimmed by 6 bases and 4 bases, with 14 bases remaining between them. The CDR3 loop spans 13 amino acids. Germline V gene sequence: CDR1 SQVTM, CDR2 ANQGSEA. The CDR3 DNA sequence: TGCAGCGTGGGCTCTTTGGGGGCAGATACGCAGTATTTT. This sequence encodes CSVGSLGADTQYF.

The V and J genes are TRBV20-1 and TRBJ2-7; D may be TRBD2 (5 bases). The CDR3 length is 14 residues. CDR1 is DFQATT, CDR2 SNEGSKA, per germline (reference sequence). Trimming left V 6 bases short and J 4 bases short, with 19 bases between. CDR3 sequence: CSAVGPTGGYEQYF. CDR3 DNA sequence: TGCAGTGCCGTGGGTCCAACGGGCGGGTACGAGCAGTACTTC.

The rearrangement links TRBV4-1 to TRBJ2-7; 7 bases are shared with TRBD1. Germline V gives CDR1 MGHRA, CDR2 YSYEKL. The CDR3 runs 14 residues. V gave up 1 base and J gave up 3 bases; unmatched junction bases: 3. CDR3 protein: CASSQGAGGYEQYF. The CDR3 DNA reads as TGCGCCAGCAGCCAAGGGGCAGGGGGCTACGAGCAGTACTTC.

There are a few counts of this clonotype. This chain uses TRBV7-9 with TRBJ2-1; 7 bases map to TRBD2. CDR3 size: 15 residues. The germline V gene has CDR1 SEHNR and CDR2 FQNEAQ (reference sequence). The trim removed 5 bases at V and 1 base at J, leaving 5 bases unmatched. The CDR3 nucleotides are TGTGCCAGCAGCCCCAGCGGGGCGTCCTACAATGAGCAGTTCTTC. Its translation: CASSPSGASYNEQFF.

The V and J genes are TRBV10-3 and TRBJ2-1, with 10 bases aligning to TRBD2. Germline assignment: CDR1 ENHRY and CDR2 SYGVKD. V lost 7 bases and J lost 7; bases outside the gene matches: 10. The CDR3 sequence is 15 residues long. CDR3 coding DNA: TGTGCCATCAAGCCGCCTAGCGGGAGTTCGAATGAGCAGTTCTTC. Translating gives CAIKPPSGSSNEQFF.

As DNA, the CDR3 is TGTGCCAGCAGCCGACAGGGTGGGCAGTTCTTC. It is translated as CASSRQGGQFF. The chain couples TRBV12-3 or TRBV12-4 to TRBJ2-1, with 7 positions matching TRBD1. Unmatched junction bases numbered 5, after V lost 6 bases and J lost 12 bases. The CDR3 spans 11 residues.

This clonotype showed up just a few times. The V call is TRBV20-1, the J call TRBJ2-7; D is possibly TRBD2 (6 bases). This CDR3 is 15 amino acids long. Trimming shortened V by 3 bases and J by 7 bases, and 22 bases separated the two germline ends. Per the germline V gene, CDR1 is DFQATT and CDR2 is SNEGSKA (reference sequence). CDR3 region: CSASPRGSGGKEQYF. The CDR3 DNA reads TGCAGTGCTAGCCCCCGTGGTAGCGGAGGGAAGGAGCAGTACTTC.

This sequence joins TRBV29-1 and TRBJ1-5, with D hard to call. CDR3 length: 12 amino acids. Germline V gives CDR1 SQVTM, CDR2 ANQGSEA. V was clipped by 2 bases and J by 5 bases, with 7 bases between them. The CDR3 protein is CSVESGDQPQHF. DNA for the CDR3: TGCAGCGTTGAAAGTGGGGATCAGCCCCAGCATTTT.